The clone carrying this T cell receptor beta chain was observed a few times. Its antigen is still unknown. CDR1 LNHDA and CDR2 SQIVND come from the germline V gene (reference sequence). The CDR3 contains 14 residues. Trimming left V 3 bases short and J 4 bases short, with 12 bases between. These data belong to a study of metastatic and nonmetastatic thyroid tumors. Until they underwent thyroid surgery, no patient had received any treatment. General study results and limits: For both blood and tumor, malignant thyroid tumors reportedly showed significantly higher TCR beta diversity than benign nodules did.

Using MiXCR, TCRdb reanalyzed the PCR reads. The sample records 20,000 to 25,000 clones, 24% being singletons. This receptor was taken from a female donor with papillary thyroid cancer or a benign thyroid nodule (not recorded which). Some clones in this sample may be carry-over from other donors' samples. The specimen was tumor tissue. V gene TRBV19 combines with J gene TRBJ1-1; D is undetermined. CDR3: CASSMTRGSTEAFF. In DNA form, the CDR3 reads TGTGCCAGTAGTATGACACGGGGATCCACTGAAGCTTTCTTT.